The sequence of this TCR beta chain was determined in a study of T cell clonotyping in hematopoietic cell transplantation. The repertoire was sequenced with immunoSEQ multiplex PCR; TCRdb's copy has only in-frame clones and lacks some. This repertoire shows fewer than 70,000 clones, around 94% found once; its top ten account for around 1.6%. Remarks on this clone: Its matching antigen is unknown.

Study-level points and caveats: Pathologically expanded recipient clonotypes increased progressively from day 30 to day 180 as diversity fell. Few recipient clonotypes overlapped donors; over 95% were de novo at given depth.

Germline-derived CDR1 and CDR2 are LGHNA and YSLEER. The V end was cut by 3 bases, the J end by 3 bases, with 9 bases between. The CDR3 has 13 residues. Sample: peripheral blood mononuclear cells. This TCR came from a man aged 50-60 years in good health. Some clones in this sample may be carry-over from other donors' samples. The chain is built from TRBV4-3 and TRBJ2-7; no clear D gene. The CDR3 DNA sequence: TGCGCCAGCAGCCATCGACCCTACTACGAGCAGTACTTC. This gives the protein CASSHRPYYEQYF.